The 27 T cell receptor beta chains below all came from one sample that was sequenced in a study of T cell repertoires in cytomegalovirus infection. MiXCR was run by TCRdb on the reads, yielding one entry per CDR3 protein. The sample lists about 340,000 distinct CDR3 sequences; around 29% were seen once. Their antigen targets remain unknown. Source: cultured PBMCs, taken from culture after CMV antigen stimulation. These receptors were collected from a human donor in good health (CMV status not recorded). Some clones in this sample may be carry-over from other donors' samples.

This clonotype was observed a few times. This chain links TRBV5-1 with TRBJ2-2; 7 bases are a match to TRBD1. J lost 2 bases, V lost 0 bases, and 7 bases had no gene match. Per germline, CDR1 SGHRS and CDR2 YFSETQ. The CDR3 consists of 17 residues. In DNA form, the CDR3 reads TGCGCCAGCAGCTTGGGCACACAGGGGTCAAACACCGGGGAGCTGTTTTTT. Protein: CASSLGTQGSNTGELFF.

This clonotype was found once. This may stem from a read error, because a much larger clone lies one nucleotide away. The chain employs TRBV7-2 and TRBJ2-7, with D possibly TRBD1 on 5 matching bases. The germline V and J ends were trimmed by 5 bases and 7 bases, with 15 bases remaining between them. The germline V gene has CDR1 SGHTA and CDR2 FQGNSA. The CDR3 is 13 residues long. The CDR3 coding sequence is TGTGCCAGCAGCCCACAGGAGATGGGGGAGCAGTACTTC. This codes for CASSPQEMGEQYF.

The J gene is TRBJ1-2, the V gene TRBV6-5; no definite D call. Germline values: CDR1 MNHEY, CDR2 SVGAGI. This CDR3 has 12 amino acids. The ends were cut back, 5 bases at V and 0 bases at J, with 4 bases in the middle. The CDR3 DNA reads as TGTGCCAGCAGTAATTCTAACTATGGCTACACCTTC. This codes for CASSNSNYGYTF.

A few counts support this clonotype. The chain couples TRBV5-1 to TRBJ1-2, with D possibly being TRBD1 (6 bases). The CDR3 extends over 16 amino acids. The germline V gene encodes CDR1 SGHRS and CDR2 YFSETQ. V lost 2 bases, J lost 3 bases, and 17 bases lay in between. The CDR3: CASSFSAGGADYGYTF. The CDR3 coding sequence is TGCGCCAGCAGCTTTTCTGCTGGGGGCGCCGACTATGGCTACACCTTC.

This clonotype has just one count. This chain connects TRBV4-2 to TRBJ2-7; D might be TRBD2 (5 bases). The CDR3 length is 14 residues. Between the trimmed V and J ends, which lost 3 bases and 4 bases, there was a span of 13 bases. Per germline, CDR1 LGHNA and CDR2 YNFKEQ. CDR3 nucleotide sequence: TGTGCCAGCAGCCAGAACCTCGGGGAGTACGAGCAGTACTTC. Its translation: CASSQNLGEYEQYF.

V usage is TRBV5-1 and J usage is TRBJ2-5; 7 bases match TRBD1. J gave up 4 bases and V 4 bases, and 7 bases lay outside the gene matches. The CDR3 consists of 14 residues. Germline assignment: CDR1 SGHRS and CDR2 YFSETQ. CDR3 in amino acids: CASSAIQGRETQYF. CDR3 nucleotides: TGCGCCAGCAGCGCCATACAGGGGCGAGAGACCCAGTACTTC.

At least ten counts were recorded for this clonotype. The chain uses TRBV28 and TRBJ1-5; the match to TRBD1 covers 9 bases. This CDR3 comprises 13 residues. With V trimmed by 6 bases and J by 9 bases, 6 bases remained unmatched. Germline values: CDR1 MDHEN, CDR2 SYDVKM. The CDR3 nucleotides read TGTGCCAGCAGCGGACAGGGGAGATGGCCCCAGCATTTT. It codes for CASSGQGRWPQHF.

This chain uses TRBV12-5 with TRBJ1-2, with D perhaps TRBD1 (5 bases). The CDR3 sequence is 13 residues long. Germline values: CDR1 LGHNT, CDR2 FRNRAP. The V end was cut by 3 bases, the J end by 4 bases, with 9 bases between. The chain's CDR3 is CASGFGGVYGYTF. The DNA for the CDR3 is TGTGCTAGTGGTTTTGGGGGAGTCTATGGCTACACCTTC.

J is TRBJ2-7 and V is TRBV9; D uncertain. Per the germline V gene, CDR1 is SGDLS and CDR2 is YYNGEE. The CDR3 is 14 amino acids. The V end lost 0 bases, the J end lost 3 bases, and 10 bases lay between the germline ends. The CDR3 DNA reads as TGTGCCAGCAGCGTAGGAAGTGCTAACTACGAGCAGTACTTC. Its protein product is CASSVGSANYEQYF. Based on the CDR3 plus reference TRBV9 and TRBJ2-7, the full variable domain is DSGVTQTPKHLITATGQRVTLRCSPRSGDLSVYWYQQSLDQGLQFLIQYYNGEERAKGNILERFSAQQFPDLHSELNLSSLELGDSALYFCASSVGSANYEQYFGPGTRLTVT.

The chain combines TRBV7-2 with TRBJ1-2; D is uncertain. This CDR3 is built from 14 residues. Deletions cut 5 bases from V and 4 bases from J, with 14 bases between. Germline V lookup: CDR1 SGHTA, CDR2 FQGNSA. The CDR3 is CASSLKGSGYGYTF. The CDR3 coding sequence is TGTGCCAGCAGCCTGAAGGGTAGCGGCTATGGCTACACCTTC.

Many counts were recorded for this clonotype. V gene TRBV7-9 combines with J gene TRBJ1-1; no firm D call. Trimming removed 1 base from V and 0 bases from J, with 6 bases in between. From germline, CDR1 is SEHNR and CDR2 FQNEAQ (reference sequence). The CDR3 has 14 amino acids. Written as DNA, the CDR3 is TGTGCCAGCAGCTTAGACGGGGTGAACACTGAAGCTTTCTTT. Residues: CASSLDGVNTEAFF.

The CDR3 coding sequence is TGTGCCAGCAGTTCATTAGCGGGAGGCGCCTACGAGCAGTACTTC. Its protein is CASSSLAGGAYEQYF. The V call is TRBV27, the J call TRBJ2-7, with TRBD2 matching 10 bases. Germline loops: CDR1 MNHEY, CDR2 SMNVEV (reference sequence). The CDR3 extends over 15 amino acids. The junction had 5 bases not matched to a gene; V was cut back by 4 bases and J by 2 bases.

The chain couples TRBV7-2 to TRBJ2-5, with 9 bases that match TRBD2. The CDR3 has 16 amino acids. With V trimmed by 2 bases and J by 4 bases, 8 bases remained unmatched. Per the germline V gene, CDR1 is SGHTA and CDR2 is FQGNSA. CDR3: CASSLMASGTGETQYF. Written as DNA, the CDR3 is TGTGCCAGCAGCTTAATGGCTAGCGGGACGGGAGAGACCCAGTACTTC.

This clonotype appeared many times. The chain carries TRBV7-9 and TRBJ1-1, with 9 nucleotides matching TRBD1. The CDR3 spans 14 residues. Germline V gives CDR1 SEHNR, CDR2 FQNEAQ (reference sequence). V shed 2 bases and J 4 bases; nucleotides not matched to a gene: 2. The CDR3 loop reads CASSLRQGGTEAFF. The CDR3 DNA reads TGTGCCAGCAGCTTACGACAGGGGGGCACTGAAGCTTTCTTT. Supplemented by reference TRBV7-9 and TRBJ1-1, the full variable domain reads DTGVSQNPRHKITKRGQNVTFRCDPISEHNRLYWYRQTLGQGPEFLTYFQNEAQLEKSRLLSDRFSAERPKGSFSTLEIQRTEQGDSAMYLCASSLRQGGTEAFFGQGTRLTVV.

In this sample, this clonotype turned up a few times. The V call is TRBV11-2, the J call TRBJ1-1; 8 positions agree with TRBD1. The J segment lost 4 bases and the V segment lost 5 bases, leaving 9 bases of the junction unmatched. The germline CDR1 and CDR2 sequences are SGHAT and FQNNGV. The length of the CDR3 is 15 residues. CDR3 sequence reads: CASSRTGGRGTEAFF. Written as DNA, the CDR3 is TGTGCCAGCAGCCGCACAGGGGGTAGAGGCACTGAAGCTTTCTTT.

This clonotype has more than one count but fewer than ten. The chain is built from TRBV12-3 or TRBV12-4 and TRBJ2-1, with D possibly being TRBD1 (5 bases). V lost 6 bases and J lost 6, with 18 bases in between. This CDR3 is 15 amino acids long. The CDR3 here is CASRSQGTLSNEQFF. CDR3 DNA sequence: TGTGCCAGCAGGTCCCAGGGTACCTTATCCAATGAGCAGTTCTTC.

The rearrangement uses TRBV2 and TRBJ1-1; maybe TRBD1 (5 bases). The CDR3 length is 13 residues. In germline, CDR1 is SNHLY, CDR2 FYNNEI. The V end was cut by 2 bases, the J end by 3 bases, with 7 bases between. CDR3: CASSEPGHTEAFF. CDR3 in DNA: TGTGCCAGCAGTGAACCAGGGCACACTGAAGCTTTCTTT. Based on the CDR3 plus reference TRBV2 and TRBJ1-1, the full variable domain is EPEVTQTPSHQVTQMGQEVILRCVPISNHLYFYWYRQILGQKVEFLVSFYNNEISEKSEIFDDQFSVERPDGSNFTLKIRSTKLEDSAMYFCASSEPGHTEAFFGQGTRLTVV.

The chain joins TRBV12-3 or TRBV12-4 to TRBJ1-1, with D perhaps matching TRBD1 (6 bases). Trimming removed 3 bases from V and 6 bases from J, with 20 bases in between. The CDR3 is made up of 16 amino acids. The CDR3: CASSFRSGTRTSEAFF. The DNA of the CDR3 is TGTGCCAGCAGTTTTCGGTCCGGGACAAGAACATCTGAAGCTTTCTTT.

The chain uses TRBV27 and TRBJ2-7, with a tentative D call TRBD1 (6 bases). This CDR3 has 12 residues. Germline CDR1 reads MNHEY; CDR2 reads SMNVEV (reference sequence). Trimming removed 3 bases at V and 6 bases at J, with 9 bases between. The CDR3 nucleotides are TGTGCCAGCAGTTTCCAGGGGACCGAGCAGTACTTC. It specifies CASSFQGTEQYF.

This clonotype was picked up a small number of times. The genes are TRBV19 and TRBJ1-2, with D possibly matching TRBD1 (5 bases). The CDR3 has 13 amino acids. V was clipped by 0 bases and J by 13 bases, with 15 bases between them. The germline V gene encodes CDR1 LNHDA and CDR2 SQIVND (reference sequence). CDR3 in amino acids: CASSIDRDPRGTF. CDR3 bases: TGTGCCAGTAGTATAGACCGGGACCCAAGGGGCACCTTC.

This clonotype has a handful of counts. This sequence joins TRBV20-1 and TRBJ1-5; TRBD1 might be the D (5 bases). The germline V gene encodes CDR1 DFQATT and CDR2 SNEGSKA (reference sequence). The CDR3 consists of 15 residues. The ends were cut back, 8 bases at V and 2 bases at J, with 19 bases in the middle. The CDR3 DNA sequence: TGCAGTTCCACCTCCCAGGGCGGCGGCAATCAGCCCCAGCATTTT. Amino acid sequence: CSSTSQGGGNQPQHF.

This clonotype has more than one count but fewer than ten. The rearrangement links TRBV6-6 to TRBJ2-6; D is possibly TRBD1 (5 bases). Germline loops: CDR1 MNHNY, CDR2 SVGAGI (reference sequence). Trimming took off 6 bases at V and 4 bases at J, with 13 bases between the two ends. The CDR3 consists of 15 residues. The CDR3 DNA reads TGTGCCAGCAGCCGACAGTCCCCAGGGGCCAACGTCCTGACTTTC. Its translation: CASSRQSPGANVLTF.

A few counts support this clonotype. The chain has TRBV11-2 and TRBJ2-1; D gene unclear. The V end lost 0 bases, the J end lost 9 bases, and 9 bases lay between the germline ends. CDR1 and CDR2 (germline): SGHAT, FQNNGV. The CDR3 totals 13 residues. The CDR3 sequence: CASSLEAAAEQFF. The CDR3 DNA is TGTGCCAGCAGCTTAGAGGCGGCGGCTGAGCAGTTCTTC.

This chain joins TRBV3-1 and TRBJ2-1, with 8 bases identical to TRBD2. Germline assignment: CDR1 LGHDT and CDR2 YNNKEL (reference sequence). Trimming cost V 1 base and J 12 bases; bases outside gene matches: 5. This CDR3 spans 13 amino acids. CDR3: CASSQGRGTRQFF. The CDR3 DNA reads as TGTGCCAGCAGCCAAGGGCGGGGGACTAGGCAGTTCTTC.

The chain carries TRBV11-2 and TRBJ2-3; the D gene could be TRBD1 or TRBD2 (5 bases each). V was clipped by 3 bases and J by 3 bases, with 10 bases between them. This CDR3 has 14 amino acids. CDR1 and CDR2 from the germline V gene are SGHAT and FQNNGV. The DNA for the CDR3 is TGTGCCAGCAGCTTCGGGGACGGGACAGATACGCAGTATTTT. Translating it yields CASSFGDGTDTQYF. Full variable domain (rest looked up from reference TRBV11-2 and TRBJ2-3): EAGVAQSPRYKIIEKRQSVAFWCNPISGHATLYWYQQILGQGPKLLIQFQNNGVVDDSQLPKDRFSAERLKGVDSTLKIQPAKLEDSAVYLCASSFGDGTDTQYFGPGTRLTVL.

This chain links TRBV12-3 or TRBV12-4 with TRBJ2-2; 7 bases are shared with TRBD2. V dropped 2 bases and J dropped 0; count of bases not matched to a gene: 6. The CDR3 runs 17 residues. The CDR3 DNA reads as TGTGCCAGCAGTTTAATATCTAGCGGCGCGAACACCGGGGAGCTGTTTTTT. This translates into CASSLISSGANTGELFF.

This clonotype was picked up many times. This chain uses TRBV7-2 with TRBJ1-5; D ambiguous. V was pared by 1 base and J by 5 bases, with 9 bases between. The CDR3 spans 14 residues. In germline, CDR1 is SGHTA, CDR2 FQGNSA. The CDR3 DNA is TGTGCCAGCAGCTTAGAGGGAATAGATCAGCCCCAGCATTTT. This codes for CASSLEGIDQPQHF.